This T cell receptor (beta chain) was obtained from a study of T cell responses to AZD1222 COVID-19 vaccine. This CDR3 contains 17 residues. The germline CDR1 and CDR2 sequences are SGHTS and YDEGEE. V was pared by 0 bases and J by 6 bases, with 19 bases between. Repertoires were generated with immunoSEQ multiplex PCR, while TCRdb's copy carries only in-frame clones and drops some. The sample shows 150,000 or so clones, 85% to 95% of them seen only once. The genes are TRBV5-8 and TRBJ1-5; TRBD1 is a possible D gene (6 bases). The TCR sequence derives from an adult in good health. The sequencing here drew on peripheral blood, taken on day 0 of AZD1222 vaccination. The CDR3 is CASSLGPQGFSGQPQHF. Written as DNA, the CDR3 is TGTGCCAGCAGCTTGGGGCCGCAGGGGTTTTCGGGTCAGCCCCAGCATTTT.